This is a list of T cell receptor beta chains from one sample in a study of T-cell memory formation after mild COVID-19. Using its own MiXCR run on the 5' RACE reads, TCRdb lists one record per CDR3 protein. The sample contains approximately 250,000 distinct CDR3 sequences, around 17% of which appear only once. The sequencing sample was made of PBMCs or a T cell subset sorted from them (not recorded which). The receptors shown here come from a man aged 18 to 30 who had mild COVID-19 (a few samples of this study predate the infection). Cell type and time point are not known. Both conserved end residues are part of each CDR3. D genes are given only for firm matches. The size of a clone is reported for some rows only, either as once, few or many, or as a class for expanded clones.

TGTGCCAGCAGCCCGGGGTCACAGTCCACAGATACGCAGTATTTT	CASSPGSQSTDTQYF	TRBV7-9	TRBJ2-3	few	NA
TGTGCCAGCAGCCCTACCGTGAAAAACATTCAGTACTTC	CASSPTVKNIQYF	TRBV7-9	TRBJ2-4	few	NA
TGTGCCAGCAGCTCCCCAACTCGACAGGCCTACAATGAGCAGTTCTTC	CASSSPTRQAYNEQFF	TRBV13	TRBJ2-1	few	NA
TGTGCCACCAGTGACCCCGCGGGGGGGCGTGGGGAGACCCAGTACTTC	CATSDPAGGRGETQYF	TRBV24-1	TRBJ2-5	NA	TRBD2
TGTGCCAGCAGCTCCTGGGGGGGCAGGGCGGAAGCTTTCTTT	CASSSWGGRAEAFF	TRBV7-2	TRBJ1-1	many	NA
TGCAGCGTCGGGACGGGCAAAAACATTCAGTACTTC	CSVGTGKNIQYF	TRBV29-1	TRBJ2-4	few	NA
TGTGCCAGCAGCTGGGTGGGAACGGGGGAGACCCAGTACTTC	CASSWVGTGETQYF	TRBV7-2	TRBJ2-5	few	NA
TGCGCCAGCAGCGAATACCAGGGTGTGGGCACTGAAGCTTTCTTT	CASSEYQGVGTEAFF	TRBV5-1	TRBJ1-1	NA	NA
TGCGCCAGCAGCCACGTGGGACCAGGAGTATACTATGGCTACACCTTC	CASSHVGPGVYYGYTF	TRBV4-1	TRBJ1-2	many	NA
TGTGCCAGCAGCGTCACTAGCGGGGGCCCAGAGGGGACCCAGTACTTC	CASSVTSGGPEGTQYF	TRBV9	TRBJ2-5	NA	TRBD2
TGTGCCAGCAGCCAAGGGACAGGGGGAGTAGGGGGCTACACCTTC	CASSQGTGGVGGYTF	TRBV4-2	TRBJ1-2	NA	TRBD1
TGCGCCAGCAGCCTCGGCCCCGGCAGGGGGCATGGTAATTCACCCCTCCACTTT	CASSLGPGRGHGNSPLHF	TRBV4-1	TRBJ1-6	NA	TRBD1
TGTGCCAGCAGCGCCAAGGTGGACAATGAGCAGTTCTTC	CASSAKVDNEQFF	TRBV7-3	TRBJ2-1	NA	NA
TGTGCCAGCAGCGTAGGGTCAGGGGGCCTAGCCAAAAACATTCAGTACTTC	CASSVGSGGLAKNIQYF	TRBV9	TRBJ2-4	many	TRBD1
TGTGCCAGCAGCCAAGATACCGTAAACACTGAAGCTTTCTTT	CASSQDTVNTEAFF	TRBV4-2	TRBJ1-1	few	NA
TGTGCCAGCAGCTTTGAGCTAGCTCCCTACAATGAGCAGTTCTTC	CASSFELAPYNEQFF	TRBV11-2	TRBJ2-1	NA	NA